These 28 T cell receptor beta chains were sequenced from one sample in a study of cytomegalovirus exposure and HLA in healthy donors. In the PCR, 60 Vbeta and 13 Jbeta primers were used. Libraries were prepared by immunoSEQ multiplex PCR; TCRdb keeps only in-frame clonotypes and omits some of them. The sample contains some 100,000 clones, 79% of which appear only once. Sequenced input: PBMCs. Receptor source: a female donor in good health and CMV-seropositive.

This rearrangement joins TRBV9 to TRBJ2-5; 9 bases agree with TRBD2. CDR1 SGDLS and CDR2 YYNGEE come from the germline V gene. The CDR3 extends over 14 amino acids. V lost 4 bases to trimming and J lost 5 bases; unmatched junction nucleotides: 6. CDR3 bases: TGTGCCAGCAGCTCCTTTAGCGGGGGTGAGACCCAGTACTTC. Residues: CASSSFSGGETQYF.

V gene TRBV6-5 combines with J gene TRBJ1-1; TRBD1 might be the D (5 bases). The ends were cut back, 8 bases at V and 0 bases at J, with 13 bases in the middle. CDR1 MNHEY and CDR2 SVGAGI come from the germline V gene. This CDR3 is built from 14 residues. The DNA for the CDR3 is TGTGCCAGCTCAAACGGGGGTATGAACACTGAAGCTTTCTTT. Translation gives CASSNGGMNTEAFF.

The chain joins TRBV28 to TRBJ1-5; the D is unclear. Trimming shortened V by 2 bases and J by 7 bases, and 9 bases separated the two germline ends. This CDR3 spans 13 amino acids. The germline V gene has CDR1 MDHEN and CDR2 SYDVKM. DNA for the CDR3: TGTGCCAGCAGTTTAGCGGTCCGGCAGCCCCAGCATTTT. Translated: CASSLAVRQPQHF.

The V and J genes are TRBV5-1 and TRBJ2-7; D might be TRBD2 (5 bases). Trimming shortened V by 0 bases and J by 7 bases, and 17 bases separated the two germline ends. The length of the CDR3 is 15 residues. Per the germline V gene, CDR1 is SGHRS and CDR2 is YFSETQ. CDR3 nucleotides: TGCGCCAGCAGCTTGGTTCTTAGCACTACGGGGGAGCAGTACTTC. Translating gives CASSLVLSTTGEQYF.

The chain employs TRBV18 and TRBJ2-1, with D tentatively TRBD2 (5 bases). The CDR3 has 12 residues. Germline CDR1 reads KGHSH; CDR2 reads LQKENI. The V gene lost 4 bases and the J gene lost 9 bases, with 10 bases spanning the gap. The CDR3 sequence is CASSLDFREQFF. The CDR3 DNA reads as TGTGCCAGCTCACTGGACTTCCGTGAGCAGTTCTTC.

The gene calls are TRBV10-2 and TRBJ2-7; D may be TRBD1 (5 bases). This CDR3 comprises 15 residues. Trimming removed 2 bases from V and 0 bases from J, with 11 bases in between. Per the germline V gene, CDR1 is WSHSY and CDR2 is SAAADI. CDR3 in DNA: TGCGCCAGCAGTGAGGGGCAGGGCCACTCCTACGAGCAGTACTTC. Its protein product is CASSEGQGHSYEQYF.

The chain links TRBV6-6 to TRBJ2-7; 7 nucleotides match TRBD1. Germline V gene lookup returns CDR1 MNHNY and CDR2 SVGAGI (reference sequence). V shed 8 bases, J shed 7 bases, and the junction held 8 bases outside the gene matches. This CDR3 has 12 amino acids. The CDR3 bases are TGTGCCAGCGGAGACAGGGCCTGGGAGCAGTACTTC. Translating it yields CASGDRAWEQYF.

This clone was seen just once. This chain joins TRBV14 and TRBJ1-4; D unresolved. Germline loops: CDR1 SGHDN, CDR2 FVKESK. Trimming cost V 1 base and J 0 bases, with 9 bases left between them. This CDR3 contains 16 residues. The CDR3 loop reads CASSQGMSSTNEKLFF. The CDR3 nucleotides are TGTGCCAGCAGCCAAGGTATGAGCTCAACTAATGAAAAACTGTTTTTT.

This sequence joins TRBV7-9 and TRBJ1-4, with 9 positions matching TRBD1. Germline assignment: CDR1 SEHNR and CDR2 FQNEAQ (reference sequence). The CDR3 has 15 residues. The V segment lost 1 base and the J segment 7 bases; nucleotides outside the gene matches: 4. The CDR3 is CASSLGGQGAEKLFF. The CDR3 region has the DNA TGTGCCAGCAGCTTAGGGGGACAGGGTGCTGAAAAACTGTTTTTT.

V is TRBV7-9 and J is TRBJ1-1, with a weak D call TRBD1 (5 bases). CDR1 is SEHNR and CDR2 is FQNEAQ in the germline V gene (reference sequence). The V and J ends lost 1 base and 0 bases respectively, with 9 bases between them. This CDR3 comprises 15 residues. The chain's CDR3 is CASSLVGALNTEAFF. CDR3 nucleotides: TGTGCCAGCAGCTTAGTAGGGGCCCTGAACACTGAAGCTTTCTTT.

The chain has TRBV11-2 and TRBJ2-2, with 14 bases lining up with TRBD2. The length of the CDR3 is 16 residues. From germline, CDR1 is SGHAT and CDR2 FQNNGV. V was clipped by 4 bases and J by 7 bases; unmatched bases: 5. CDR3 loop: CASSSGLAGVVGELFF. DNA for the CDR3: TGTGCCAGCAGCTCGGGACTAGCGGGAGTGGTCGGGGAGCTGTTTTTT.

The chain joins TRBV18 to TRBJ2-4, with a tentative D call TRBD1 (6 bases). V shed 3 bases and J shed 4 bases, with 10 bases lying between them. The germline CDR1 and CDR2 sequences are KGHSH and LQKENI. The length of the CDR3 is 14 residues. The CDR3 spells CASSPTDRKNIQYF. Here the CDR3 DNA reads TGTGCCAGCTCACCTACAGACAGGAAAAACATTCAGTACTTC.

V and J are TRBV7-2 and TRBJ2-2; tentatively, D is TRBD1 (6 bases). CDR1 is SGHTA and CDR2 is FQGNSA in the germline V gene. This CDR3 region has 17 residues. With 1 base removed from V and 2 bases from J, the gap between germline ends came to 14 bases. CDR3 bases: TGTGCCAGCAGCTTAGTGGGGGCGGGCTCCAACACCGGGGAGCTGTTTTTT. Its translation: CASSLVGAGSNTGELFF.

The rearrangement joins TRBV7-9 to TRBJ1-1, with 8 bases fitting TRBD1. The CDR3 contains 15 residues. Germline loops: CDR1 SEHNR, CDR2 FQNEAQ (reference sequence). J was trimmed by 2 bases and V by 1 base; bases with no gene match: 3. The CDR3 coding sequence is TGTGCCAGCAGCTTAGTGCAGGGGGCTAACACTGAAGCTTTCTTT. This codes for CASSLVQGANTEAFF.

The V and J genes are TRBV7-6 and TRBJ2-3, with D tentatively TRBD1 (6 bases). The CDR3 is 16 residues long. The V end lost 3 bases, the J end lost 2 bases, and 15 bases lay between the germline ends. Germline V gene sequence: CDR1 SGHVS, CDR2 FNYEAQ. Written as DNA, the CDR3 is TGTGCCAGCAGCTTGGGGGCGGGCGGAGCCACAGATACGCAGTATTTT. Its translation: CASSLGAGGATDTQYF.

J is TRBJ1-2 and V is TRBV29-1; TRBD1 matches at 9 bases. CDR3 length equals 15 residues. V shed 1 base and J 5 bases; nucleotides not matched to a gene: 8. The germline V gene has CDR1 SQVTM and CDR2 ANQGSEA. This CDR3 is CSVEAQTGGRYGYTF. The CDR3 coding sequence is TGCAGCGTTGAAGCTCAGACAGGGGGAAGGTATGGCTACACCTTC.

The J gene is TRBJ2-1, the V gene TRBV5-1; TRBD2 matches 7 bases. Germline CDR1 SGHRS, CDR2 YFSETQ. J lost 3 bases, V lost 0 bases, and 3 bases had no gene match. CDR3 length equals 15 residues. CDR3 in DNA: TGCGCCAGCAGCTTGGAACTAGCGCGCTACAATGAGCAGTTCTTC. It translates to CASSLELARYNEQFF.

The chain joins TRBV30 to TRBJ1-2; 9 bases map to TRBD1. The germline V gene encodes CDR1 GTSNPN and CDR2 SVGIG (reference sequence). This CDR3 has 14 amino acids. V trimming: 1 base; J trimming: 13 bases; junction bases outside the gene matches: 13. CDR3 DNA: TGTGCCTGGAGTGCCGGGACAGGGCCTGAAGTACGCACCTTC. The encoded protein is CAWSAGTGPEVRTF.

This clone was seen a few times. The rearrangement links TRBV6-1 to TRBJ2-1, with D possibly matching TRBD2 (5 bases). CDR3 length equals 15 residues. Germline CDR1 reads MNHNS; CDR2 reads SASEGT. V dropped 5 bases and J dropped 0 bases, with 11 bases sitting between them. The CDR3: CASSRDYSSYNEQFF. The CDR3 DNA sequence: TGTGCCAGCAGTCGAGACTACAGCTCCTACAATGAGCAGTTCTTC.

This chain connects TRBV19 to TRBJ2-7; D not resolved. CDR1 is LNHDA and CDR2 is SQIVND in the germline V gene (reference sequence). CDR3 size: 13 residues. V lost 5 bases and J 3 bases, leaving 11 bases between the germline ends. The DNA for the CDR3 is TGTGCCAGTAGTGCCGGGTTTCTCTACGAGCAGTACTTC. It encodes CASSAGFLYEQYF.

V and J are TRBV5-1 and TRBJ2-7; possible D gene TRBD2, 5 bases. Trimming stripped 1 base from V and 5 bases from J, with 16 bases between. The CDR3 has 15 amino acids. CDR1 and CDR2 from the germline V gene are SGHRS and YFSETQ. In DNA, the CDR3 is TGCGCCAGCAGCTTGTCCGCGGGTCGGTTCGACGAGCAGTACTTC. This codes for CASSLSAGRFDEQYF.

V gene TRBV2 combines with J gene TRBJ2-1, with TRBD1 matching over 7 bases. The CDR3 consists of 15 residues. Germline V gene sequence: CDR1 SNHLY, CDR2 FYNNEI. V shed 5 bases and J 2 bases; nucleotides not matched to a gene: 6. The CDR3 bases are TGTGCCAGCAGTATCTCGGGACAGCCCTACAATGAGCAGTTCTTC. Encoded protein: CASSISGQPYNEQFF. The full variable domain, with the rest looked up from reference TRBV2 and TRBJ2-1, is EPEVTQTPSHQVTQMGQEVILRCVPISNHLYFYWYRQILGQKVEFLVSFYNNEISEKSEIFDDQFSVERPDGSNFTLKIRSTKLEDSAMYFCASSISGQPYNEQFFGPGTRLTVL.

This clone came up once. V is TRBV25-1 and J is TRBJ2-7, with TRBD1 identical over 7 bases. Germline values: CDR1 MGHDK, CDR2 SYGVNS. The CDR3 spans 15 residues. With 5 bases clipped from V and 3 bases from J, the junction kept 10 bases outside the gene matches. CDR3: CASSPSNRGIYEQYF. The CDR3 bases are TGTGCCAGCAGTCCATCCAACAGGGGAATCTACGAGCAGTACTTC.

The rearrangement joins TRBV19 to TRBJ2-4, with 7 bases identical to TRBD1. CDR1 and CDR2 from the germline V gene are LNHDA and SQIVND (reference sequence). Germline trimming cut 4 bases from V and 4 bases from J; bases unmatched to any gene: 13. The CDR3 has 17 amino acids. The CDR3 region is CASSTTPSGTEKNIQYF. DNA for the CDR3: TGTGCCAGTAGTACAACTCCATCCGGGACAGAGAAAAACATTCAGTACTTC. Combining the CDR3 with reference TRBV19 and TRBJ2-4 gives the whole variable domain DGGITQSPKYLFRKEGQNVTLSCEQNLNHDAMYWYRQDPGQGLRLIYYSQIVNDFQKGDIAEGYSVSREKKESFPLTVTSAQKNPTAFYLCASSTTPSGTEKNIQYFGAGTRLSVL.

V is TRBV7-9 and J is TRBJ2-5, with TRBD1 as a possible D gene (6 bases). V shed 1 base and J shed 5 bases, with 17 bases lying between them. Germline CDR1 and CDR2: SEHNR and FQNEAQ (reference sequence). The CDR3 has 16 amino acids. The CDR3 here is CASSLGGGGRQETQYF. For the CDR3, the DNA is TGTGCCAGCAGCTTAGGAGGGGGTGGCCGCCAGGAGACCCAGTACTTC.

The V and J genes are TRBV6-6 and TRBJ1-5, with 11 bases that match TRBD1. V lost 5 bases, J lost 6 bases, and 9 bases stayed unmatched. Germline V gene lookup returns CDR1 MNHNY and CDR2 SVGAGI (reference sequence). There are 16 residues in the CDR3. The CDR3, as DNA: TGTGCCAGCAGTAACACCGGGACAGGGGGAGCTCAGCCCCAGCATTTT. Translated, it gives CASSNTGTGGAQPQHF.

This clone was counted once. Here the CDR3 reads CASSRSGGEGYTF. CDR3 nucleotide sequence: TGTGCCAGCAGCCGTTCAGGGGGCGAGGGCTACACCTTC. The chain couples TRBV6-1 to TRBJ1-2; TRBD1 aligns across 8 bases. Trimming removed 6 bases from V and 8 bases from J; junction bases left unmatched: 8. The CDR3 is 13 residues long. Germline V gene sequence: CDR1 MNHNS, CDR2 SASEGT.

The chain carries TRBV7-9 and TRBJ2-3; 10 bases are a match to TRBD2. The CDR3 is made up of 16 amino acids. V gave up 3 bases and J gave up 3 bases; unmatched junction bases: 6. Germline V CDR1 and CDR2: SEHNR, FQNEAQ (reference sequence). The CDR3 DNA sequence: TGTGCCAGCAGCTTTCCCCTAGCGGGAGCAACAGATACGCAGTATTTT. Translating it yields CASSFPLAGATDTQYF.